The 28 T cell receptor beta chains in this list originate from one sample, sequenced in a study of T cell responses to AZD1222 COVID-19 vaccine. Profiling relied on immunoSEQ multiplex PCR, and the TCRdb table lists in-frame clones only, not all of them. Among approximately 99,000 clones, roughly 85% were seen once, and the ten largest hold around 3.1%. This material consisted of peripheral blood, taken on day 0 of AZD1222 vaccination. The receptor source for this set is an adult in good health.

This clone was seen only once. CDR3 in amino acids: CASSLTQGGGNTIYF. The CDR3 nucleotides read TGTGCCAGCTCACTAACCCAGGGTGGTGGAAACACCATATATTTT. J is TRBJ1-3 and V is TRBV18, with D perhaps TRBD1 (5 bases). Germline CDR1 and CDR2: KGHSH and LQKENI. This CDR3 spans 15 amino acids. V was clipped by 4 bases and J by 3 bases, with 13 bases between them.

This chain joins TRBV12-5 and TRBJ1-2; 9 nucleotides agree with TRBD1. The junction had 11 bases not matched to a gene; V was cut back by 4 bases and J by 5 bases. The CDR3 is 16 amino acids. Per germline, CDR1 LGHNT and CDR2 FRNRAP. Here the CDR3 DNA reads TGTGCTAGTGGTTCCCGCCCGGGACAGGGACTTTATGGCTACACCTTC. Its protein product is CASGSRPGQGLYGYTF.

The chain combines TRBV1 with TRBJ2-1; the tabulated D call, TRBD2, remains unverified against the DNA. TRBV1 is noted as a pseudogene. The CDR3 runs to 18 residues. The CDR3 loop reads CTSSLGLAGGFSYNEQFF. The CDR3 DNA follows: TGCACCAGCAGCCTGGGACTAGCGGGAGGTTTTTCCTACAATGAGCAGTTCTTC.

A single count supports this clone. The chain has TRBV11-2 and TRBJ1-4; TRBD1 might be the D (6 bases). Germline values: CDR1 SGHAT, CDR2 FQNNGV. The CDR3 covers 13 residues. Trimming stripped 4 bases from V and 8 bases from J, with 11 bases between. CDR3 nucleotides: TGTGCCAGCAGCTCCCGGGACAAGGAAAAACTGTTTTTT. Translated: CASSSRDKEKLFF.

The genes are TRBV24-1 and TRBJ2-5; D might be TRBD2 (6 bases). CDR1 and CDR2 from the germline V gene are KGHDR and SFDVKD. V lost 4 bases and J lost 5, with 10 bases in between. The CDR3 is 13 residues long. The CDR3 here is CATSDGTRETQYF. CDR3 nucleotides: TGTGCCACCAGTGACGGGACTCGCGAGACCCAGTACTTC.

The V gene is TRBV6-2 or TRBV6-3, the J gene TRBJ1-2; D call uncertain. The CDR3 contains 13 residues. Trimming left V 2 bases short and J 4 bases short, with 8 bases between. Germline values: CDR1 MNHEY, CDR2 SVGEGT. The CDR3 DNA is TGTGCCAGCAGTTACGACGGAACCTATGGCTACACCTTC. Translated, it gives CASSYDGTYGYTF.

This clone was observed a single time. The V call is TRBV9, the J call TRBJ2-3; 8 bases fit TRBD2. This CDR3 has 16 residues. CDR1 SGDLS and CDR2 YYNGEE come from the germline V gene. J was trimmed by 7 bases and V by 0 bases; bases with no gene match: 10. CDR3 nucleotide sequence: TGTGCCAGCAGCGTAGCCGCGGGTAGCGGGATTTATACGCAGTATTTT. It specifies CASSVAAGSGIYTQYF.

The chain is built from TRBV7-9 and TRBJ1-1; the D is unclear. Germline V gene lookup returns CDR1 SEHNR and CDR2 FQNEAQ (reference sequence). This CDR3 spans 13 amino acids. V lost 1 base to trimming and J lost 5 bases, with 8 bases between them. The DNA for the CDR3 is TGTGCCAGCAGCTTAGGGGAATTGACTGAAGCTTTCTTT. The encoded protein is CASSLGELTEAFF.

The chain combines TRBV5-6 with TRBJ2-3; possible D gene TRBD2, 7 bases. Germline loops: CDR1 SGHDT, CDR2 YYEEEE. V shed 4 bases and J shed 1 base, with 16 bases lying between them. The CDR3 is 16 amino acids. The CDR3 spells CASSVEVGGGTDTQYF. In DNA form, the CDR3 reads TGTGCCAGCAGCGTGGAAGTAGGGGGGGGCACAGATACGCAGTATTTT.

V and J are TRBV5-6 and TRBJ1-3, with TRBD1 identical over 7 bases. V shed 4 bases, J shed 2 bases, and the junction held 3 bases outside the gene matches. Germline loops: CDR1 SGHDT, CDR2 YYEEEE. The CDR3 runs to 14 residues. This CDR3 reads CASSGTVAGNTIYF. CDR3 nucleotides: TGTGCCAGCAGCGGGACAGTCGCTGGAAACACCATATATTTT. Drawing the rest from reference TRBV5-6 and TRBJ1-3, the complete variable domain is DAGVTQSPTHLIKTRGQQVTLRCSPKSGHDTVSWYQQALGQGPQFIFQYYEEEERQRGNFPDRFSGHQFPNYSSELNVNALLLGDSALYLCASSGTVAGNTIYFGEGSWLTVV.

The chain uses TRBV7-2 and TRBJ1-1, with a weak D call TRBD1 (5 bases). Looked up from germline, CDR1 is SGHTA and CDR2 is FQGNSA. CDR3 length equals 13 residues. With 1 base removed from V and 4 bases from J, the gap between germline ends came to 7 bases. The CDR3 nucleotides read TGTGCCAGCAGCTTAGGACAGTCCACTGAAGCTTTCTTT. It translates to CASSLGQSTEAFF.

The gene calls are TRBV7-2 and TRBJ1-5; D gene uncertain. Trimming pared 1 base from V and 0 bases from J, leaving 7 bases between. The germline V gene has CDR1 SGHTA and CDR2 FQGNSA. The CDR3 has 15 residues. CDR3 sequence reads: CASSLEGYSNQPQHF. CDR3 nucleotide sequence: TGTGCCAGCAGCTTAGAGGGCTATAGCAATCAGCCCCAGCATTTT.

The gene calls are TRBV9 and TRBJ2-6; tentatively, D is TRBD1 (6 bases). The ends were cut back, 2 bases at V and 2 bases at J, with 17 bases in the middle. This CDR3 contains 18 residues. The germline V gene has CDR1 SGDLS and CDR2 YYNGEE. Written as DNA, the CDR3 is TGTGCCAGCAGCGTCACTGTGACAGGTGTCGCTGGGGCCAACGTCCTGACTTTC. Amino acid sequence: CASSVTVTGVAGANVLTF.

There are a few counts of this clone. The V call is TRBV6-2 or TRBV6-3, the J call TRBJ2-1, with 7 bases matching TRBD2. CDR1 and CDR2 (germline): MNHEY, SVGEGT. V was clipped by 4 bases and J by 8 bases; unmatched bases: 8. The CDR3 has 14 residues. The CDR3 DNA reads as TGTGCCAGCAGTTCCATGACTAGCTGGGATGAGCAGTTCTTC. As protein: CASSSMTSWDEQFF.

This chain connects TRBV20-1 to TRBJ1-1; TRBD1 matches at 9 bases. The CDR3 is 16 amino acids. Per the germline V gene, CDR1 is DFQATT and CDR2 is SNEGSKA (reference sequence). V dropped 3 bases and J dropped 2; count of bases not matched to a gene: 10. Written as DNA, the CDR3 is TGCAGTGCTAGTAAATCGACAGGGGGTTTAAACACTGAAGCTTTCTTT. This codes for CSASKSTGGLNTEAFF.

A single count supports this clone. The V and J genes are TRBV11-2 and TRBJ2-4; 7 bases align to TRBD1. The CDR3 consists of 18 residues. Germline-derived CDR1 and CDR2 are SGHAT and FQNNGV. Trimming at V came to 4 bases and at J to 1 base, leaving 13 bases not matched to a gene. In DNA, the CDR3 is TGTGCCAGCAGCTCGTCCCGAGTGACAGGGTTGGCCAAAAACATTCAGTACTTC. Residues: CASSSSRVTGLAKNIQYF.

The rearrangement joins TRBV19 to TRBJ1-2, with D possibly TRBD1 on 5 matching bases. V lost 1 base and J lost 3, with 15 bases in between. The CDR3 runs 16 residues. Germline lookup yields CDR1 LNHDA and CDR2 SQIVND (reference sequence). The CDR3 reads CASSIAGGGGHYGYTF. The CDR3 DNA reads as TGTGCCAGTAGTATAGCGGGGGGAGGAGGACACTATGGCTACACCTTC.

The CDR3 bases are TGTGCCAGCAGTACGGGAGGCTATAGCGGGAGGCACGAGCAGTACGTC. This sequence encodes CASSTGGYSGRHEQYV. V gene TRBV9 combines with J gene TRBJ2-7, with 10 positions matching TRBD2. The germline V gene has CDR1 SGDLS and CDR2 YYNGEE. The CDR3 totals 16 residues. V gave up 5 bases and J gave up 5 bases; unmatched junction bases: 13.

V is TRBV9 and J is TRBJ1-5; no definite D call. V was shortened by 0 bases and J by 2 bases, with 9 bases between the two germline ends. Germline V CDR1 and CDR2: SGDLS, YYNGEE. The CDR3 spans 15 residues. The CDR3 sequence is CASSVGPEGNQPQHF. The CDR3 region has the DNA TGTGCCAGCAGCGTAGGGCCCGAGGGCAATCAGCCCCAGCATTTT.

This clone was detected only a few times. The chain carries TRBV18 and TRBJ1-6, with 7 bases matching TRBD1. The CDR3 length is 15 residues. V was pared by 5 bases and J by 5 bases, with 6 bases of the junction left unmatched. In germline, CDR1 is KGHSH, CDR2 LQKENI. The CDR3 is CASSTAQGDNSPLHF. CDR3 in DNA: TGTGCCAGCTCAACCGCCCAGGGGGATAATTCACCCCTCCACTTT.

The J gene is TRBJ2-7, the V gene TRBV2, with D maybe TRBD2 (5 bases). There are 16 residues in the CDR3. Germline V gives CDR1 SNHLY, CDR2 FYNNEI. Trimming shortened V by 4 bases and J by 7 bases, and 23 bases separated the two germline ends. CDR3 in amino acids: CASSAPPGMNTWEQYF. The DNA of the CDR3 is TGTGCCAGCAGTGCCCCTCCGGGGATGAACACTTGGGAGCAGTACTTC.

The CDR3 loop is CASSVGDFYTQYF. DNA of the CDR3: TGTGCCAGCAGCGTAGGCGACTTCTATACGCAGTATTTT. The rearrangement uses TRBV9 and TRBJ2-3, with no clear D. CDR1 and CDR2 (germline): SGDLS, YYNGEE. The CDR3 is 13 amino acids. V was shortened by 0 bases and J by 7 bases, with 9 bases between the two germline ends.

The chain links TRBV6-4 to TRBJ2-3, with TRBD2 as a possible D gene (6 bases). CDR3 size: 15 residues. The V end lost 11 bases, the J end lost 4 bases, and 22 bases lay between the germline ends. Germline V lookup: CDR1 MRHNA, CDR2 SNTAGT. In DNA, the CDR3 is TGTGCCTCTTCGGAAGAGGCGGGAACCCCAGATACGCAGTATTTT. This sequence encodes CASSEEAGTPDTQYF.

The V and J genes are TRBV19 and TRBJ2-1; a possible D gene is TRBD1 (6 bases). Trimming cost V 0 bases and J 0 bases, with 9 bases left between them. This CDR3 has 16 amino acids. The germline CDR1 and CDR2 sequences are LNHDA and SQIVND (reference sequence). The CDR3 nucleotides are TGTGCCAGTAGTATAGAGGGGGCCGGCTCCTACAATGAGCAGTTCTTC. This sequence encodes CASSIEGAGSYNEQFF. The entire variable domain, with the rest obtained from reference TRBV19 and TRBJ2-1, is as follows: DGGITQSPKYLFRKEGQNVTLSCEQNLNHDAMYWYRQDPGQGLRLIYYSQIVNDFQKGDIAEGYSVSREKKESFPLTVTSAQKNPTAFYLCASSIEGAGSYNEQFFGPGTRLTVL.

The V and J genes are TRBV11-3 and TRBJ2-1; weak D call: TRBD1 (6 bases). From germline, CDR1 is SGHNT and CDR2 YENEEA. The CDR3 spans 15 residues. With 3 bases removed from V and 6 bases from J, the gap between germline ends came to 15 bases. The chain's CDR3 is CASSLGARLSNEQFF. The CDR3 coding sequence is TGTGCCAGCAGCTTGGGGGCCCGGTTAAGCAATGAGCAGTTCTTC.

The chain employs TRBV29-1 and TRBJ2-2; D is ambiguous. Germline CDR1 is SQVTM and CDR2 is ANQGSEA. The germline V and J ends were trimmed by 3 bases and 4 bases, with 12 bases remaining between them. CDR3 length: 14 amino acids. The CDR3 region is CSVEGRPSTGELFF. The CDR3, as DNA: TGCAGCGTTGAGGGCAGGCCGAGCACCGGGGAGCTGTTTTTT.

A word on this clone: One end of the junction varies from germline; a read error may be responsible. The chain recombines TRBV5-1 with TRBJ1-4; TRBD1 aligns across 11 bases. The V gene's germline CDR1 is SGHRS and CDR2 YFSETQ. The CDR3 length is 16 residues. This CDR3 reads CASSQAGQGAREKLFF. The CDR3 DNA sequence: TGTGCCAGCAGCCAGGCAGGACAGGGGGCGCGTGAAAAACTGTTTTTT. Full variable domain (outside the CDR3, taken from reference TRBV5-1 and TRBJ1-4): KAGVTQTPRYLIKTRGQQVTLSCSPISGHRSVSWYQQTPGQGLQFLFEYFSETQRNKGNFPGRFSGRQFSNSRSEMNVSTLELGDSALYLCASSQAGQGAREKLFFGSGTQLSVL.

The chain combines TRBV9 with TRBJ2-1, with 8 bases matching TRBD2. Germline lookup yields CDR1 SGDLS and CDR2 YYNGEE. CDR3 length: 18 amino acids. Germline trimming cut 0 bases from V and 6 bases from J; bases unmatched to any gene: 14. The CDR3 spells CASSVAEGDGLAGNEQFF. CDR3 bases: TGTGCCAGCAGCGTAGCCGAGGGGGACGGGCTAGCGGGCAATGAGCAGTTCTTC.